These 27 T cell receptor beta chains originate from one sample sequenced in a study of response to subunit inactivated influenza vaccine (dated by TCRdb to about 2018). Libraries came from RT-PCR. Data came from an Illumina HiSeq 2500. In-frame beta chains were kept once TCRdb had trimmed the public reads at Q25 with fastp and called clones with MiXCR. For every CDR3 protein sequence, its rows merge into one entry that carries the most common genes and DNA. This sample is represented by some 480,000 distinct CDR3 sequences; roughly 9.7% of them were singletons. The top ten constitute about an eighth of the sample. What the time point label conveys for this sample: 45 days after influenza vaccine administration. Sequenced here: PBMCs from blood, sampled roughly 47 days after vaccination. The receptors were sampled from a man aged 50-60 years who received an inactivated influenza vaccine. Donor details come from another sample of the same person, matched by shared clones.

The gene calls are TRBV20-1 and TRBJ2-3; 7 nucleotides align to TRBD1. Germline CDR1 and CDR2: DFQATT and SNEGSKA (reference sequence). V lost 4 bases, J lost 1 base, and 5 bases stayed unmatched. This CDR3 contains 14 residues. The CDR3 DNA sequence: TGCAGTGCTATGAAGGGGGCTGGCACAGATACGCAGTATTTT. Translating gives CSAMKGAGTDTQYF.

Ten or more counts support this clonotype. This rearrangement joins TRBV6-4 to TRBJ2-3; D is perhaps TRBD1 (6 bases). V shed 0 bases and J shed 0 bases, with 10 bases lying between them. Germline-derived CDR1 and CDR2 are MRHNA and SNTAGT. The CDR3 consists of 16 residues. The CDR3 bases are TGTGCCAGCAGTGACTCGGCCAGGGGAAGCACAGATACGCAGTATTTT. This translates into CASSDSARGSTDTQYF.

CDR3 protein: CAIAGSTAPVPYF. The CDR3 DNA sequence: TGTGCCATCGCCGGCAGTACGGCCCCCGTACCGTACTTC. This rearrangement joins TRBV10-3 to TRBJ2-7; D remains ambiguous. The CDR3 runs to 13 residues. Germline assignment: CDR1 ENHRY and CDR2 SYGVKD. V was pared by 8 bases and J by 12 bases, with 23 bases between.

The sample holds a few counts of this clonotype. The chain joins TRBV5-5 to TRBJ2-2; D perhaps matches TRBD1 (6 bases). Germline loops: CDR1 SGHKS, CDR2 YYEKEE (reference sequence). The CDR3 spans 17 residues. The V end lost 1 base, the J end lost 3 bases, and 16 bases lay between the germline ends. The chain's CDR3 is CASSLFPGSGDTGELFF. In DNA, the CDR3 is TGTGCCAGCAGCTTGTTCCCGGGCTCAGGGGACACCGGGGAGCTGTTTTTT. Using reference TRBV5-5 and TRBJ2-2 for the parts outside the CDR3, the full variable domain is DAGVTQSPTHLIKTRGQQVTLRCSPISGHKSVSWYQQVLGQGPQFIFQYYEKEERGRGNFPDRFSARQFPNYSSELNVNALLLGDSALYLCASSLFPGSGDTGELFFGEGSRLTVL.

This clonotype was detected a few times. This sequence joins TRBV4-3 and TRBJ2-3; D assignment may be TRBD1 or TRBD2 (5 bases each). V lost 5 bases to trimming and J lost 5 bases, with 29 bases between them. Germline values: CDR1 LGHNA, CDR2 YSLEER. The CDR3 is 19 amino acids. The DNA for the CDR3 is TGCGCCAGCAGCGGCGCTGTCTCCCGCCGGGGCGAATCGATAGATACGCAGTATTTT. Its translation: CASSGAVSRRGESIDTQYF.

This clonotype was seen ten or more times. J is TRBJ1-3 and V is TRBV4-1, with D unclear. V lost 1 base and J 3 bases, leaving 7 bases between the germline ends. CDR1 is MGHRA and CDR2 is YSYEKL in the germline V gene. CDR3 length equals 14 residues. DNA of the CDR3: TGCGCCAGCAGCCAAGCTGGGATTGGAAACACCATATATTTT. Protein product: CASSQAGIGNTIYF.

This clonotype was seen only a few times. This chain joins TRBV20-1 and TRBJ2-5; tentatively, D is TRBD1 (5 bases). Germline V gene lookup returns CDR1 DFQATT and CDR2 SNEGSKA (reference sequence). V was shortened by 3 bases and J by 0 bases, with 11 bases between the two germline ends. This CDR3 is built from 14 residues. This CDR3 reads CSARNRQYQETQYF. The DNA of the CDR3 is TGCAGTGCTAGGAACAGACAGTACCAAGAGACCCAGTACTTC.

In this sample, this clonotype turned up once. This may be a read error, as it is one base from a much larger clone. The chain joins TRBV11-2 to TRBJ1-5; tentatively, D is TRBD1 (5 bases). The CDR3 sequence is 15 residues long. Germline CDR1 reads SGHAT; CDR2 reads FQNNGV. The CDR3 coding sequence is TGTCCCAGCAGCTTAGGGGCAGGGAACAATCAGCCCCAGCATTTT. It yields the protein CPSSLGAGNNQPQHF.

There are a few counts of this clonotype. This sequence joins TRBV24-1 and TRBJ2-2; 10 positions match TRBD2. The CDR3 totals 19 residues. V lost 1 base to trimming and J lost 4 bases; unmatched junction nucleotides: 11. Germline V gene data show CDR1 as KGHDR and CDR2 as SFDVKD. The CDR3 loop reads CATSDFVQREGHVTGELFF. The DNA of the CDR3 is TGTGCCACCAGTGATTTTGTCCAGCGGGAGGGCCATGTCACCGGGGAGCTGTTTTTT.

The genes are TRBV5-1 and TRBJ2-2; D remains ambiguous. Germline V gene data show CDR1 as SGHRS and CDR2 as YFSETQ. The CDR3 runs to 13 residues. V was trimmed by 0 bases and J by 8 bases, leaving 8 bases between them. CDR3 residues: CASSLDGYGELFF. The CDR3 DNA is TGCGCCAGCAGCTTGGATGGGTATGGGGAGCTGTTTTTT. The whole variable domain, remainder taken from reference TRBV5-1 and TRBJ2-2, is KAGVTQTPRYLIKTRGQQVTLSCSPISGHRSVSWYQQTPGQGLQFLFEYFSETQRNKGNFPGRFSGRQFSNSRSEMNVSTLELGDSALYLCASSLDGYGELFFGEGSRLTVL.

CDR3 loop: CASSQGRSPGELFF. As DNA, the CDR3 is TGCGCCAGCAGCCAAGGTAGAAGCCCCGGGGAGCTGTTTTTT. The chain carries TRBV4-3 and TRBJ2-2; D unresolved. Germline CDR1 LGHNA, CDR2 YSLEER. CDR3 length equals 14 residues. V lost 1 base to trimming and J lost 6 bases, with 9 bases between them.

The sample holds many counts of this clonotype. The chain is built from TRBV20-1 and TRBJ1-1; TRBD1 aligns across 7 bases. This CDR3 region has 14 residues. The V gene end was trimmed by 3 bases and the J gene end by 0 bases; junction bases not matched to a gene: 4. Germline assignment: CDR1 DFQATT and CDR2 SNEGSKA (reference sequence). CDR3 protein: CSARSGTVNTEAFF. The CDR3 DNA reads TGCAGTGCTAGGTCCGGGACAGTGAACACTGAAGCTTTCTTT.

The chain combines TRBV12-3 or TRBV12-4 with TRBJ2-4; 8 bases line up with TRBD1. With 7 bases clipped from V and 7 bases from J, the junction kept 9 bases outside the gene matches. There are 14 residues in the CDR3. DNA of the CDR3: TGTGCCAGCACCCCAGGACAGGGTCAGAACATTCAGTACTTC. Translation: CASTPGQGQNIQYF.

This clonotype has at least ten counts. The rearrangement joins TRBV12-3 or TRBV12-4 to TRBJ1-5, with D maybe TRBD1 (5 bases). The V end was cut by 7 bases, the J end by 5 bases, with 15 bases between. The CDR3 totals 14 residues. The CDR3 region has the DNA TGTGCCAGCAATTCCAGGGAGGGCGATCAGCCCCAGCATTTT. It encodes CASNSREGDQPQHF.

This clonotype was counted a few times. V is TRBV7-9 and J is TRBJ2-5; 10 bases are shared with TRBD1. Trimming cost V 11 bases and J 4 bases; bases outside gene matches: 4. Looked up from germline, CDR1 is SEHNR and CDR2 is FQNEAQ (reference sequence). This CDR3 comprises 12 residues. CDR3 in amino acids: CAARDRGETQYF. The CDR3 DNA reads TGTGCCGCCCGGGACAGGGGAGAGACCCAGTACTTC.

This clonotype has a handful of counts. The chain employs TRBV3-1 and TRBJ2-2; 10 nucleotides line up with TRBD1. The germline gives CDR1 LGHDT, CDR2 YNNKEL (reference sequence). The junction had 3 bases not matched to a gene; V was cut back by 4 bases and J by 4 bases. The CDR3 covers 15 residues. The CDR3 is CASSPWTGGTGELFF. Here the CDR3 DNA reads TGTGCCAGCAGCCCGTGGACAGGGGGCACCGGGGAGCTGTTTTTT.

This clonotype was recorded a few times. The chain couples TRBV12-5 to TRBJ2-3, with TRBD2 matching over 9 bases. From germline, CDR1 is LGHNT and CDR2 FRNRAP. CDR3 length equals 15 residues. V lost 5 bases, J lost 6 bases, and 9 bases stayed unmatched. CDR3 protein: CASGPTSGAGDTQYF. The DNA of the CDR3 is TGTGCTAGTGGTCCGACTAGCGGAGCCGGGGATACGCAGTATTTT.

At least ten counts were recorded for this clonotype. The V call is TRBV12-3 or TRBV12-4, the J call TRBJ2-5; D could derive from TRBD1 or TRBD2 (5 bases each). This CDR3 spans 14 amino acids. Trimming took 6 bases from V and 1 from J, leaving 12 bases between them. CDR3: CASSPGRFQETQYF. The CDR3 region has the DNA TGTGCCAGCAGCCCGGGACGGTTCCAAGAGACCCAGTACTTC.

This clonotype was seen more than once but under ten times. The rearrangement uses TRBV20-1 and TRBJ1-1; D call uncertain. This CDR3 is built from 14 residues. Deletions cut 0 bases from V and 1 base from J, with 9 bases between. Germline-derived CDR1 and CDR2 are DFQATT and SNEGSKA (reference sequence). In DNA form, the CDR3 reads TGCAGTGCTAGAGATCCGGGGTCGAACACTGAAGCTTTCTTT. The encoded protein is CSARDPGSNTEAFF.

J is TRBJ2-1 and V is TRBV5-1; the match to TRBD2 covers 8 bases. J lost 0 bases, V lost 7 bases, and 6 bases had no gene match. This CDR3 comprises 15 residues. Germline V gives CDR1 SGHRS, CDR2 YFSETQ. CDR3 in amino acids: CASWTSGSSYNEQFF. In nucleotides, the CDR3 is TGCGCCAGCTGGACAAGCGGGAGCTCCTACAATGAGCAGTTCTTC.

Ten or more counts support this clonotype. The chain combines TRBV6-2 or TRBV6-3 with TRBJ2-7; 7 nucleotides agree with TRBD2. Germline-derived CDR1 and CDR2 are MNHEY and SVGEGT. With 2 bases clipped from V and 4 bases from J, the junction kept 5 bases outside the gene matches. This CDR3 is built from 14 residues. CDR3 residues: CASSYAGVGYEQYF. The CDR3 nucleotides read TGTGCCAGCAGTTACGCGGGAGTAGGTTACGAGCAGTACTTC.

The chain employs TRBV10-3 and TRBJ2-2; D unclear. The V end was cut by 6 bases, the J end by 6 bases, with 8 bases between. CDR3 length: 12 residues. Germline assignment: CDR1 ENHRY and CDR2 SYGVKD. The CDR3 region is CAIRESAGELFF. CDR3 bases: TGTGCCATCAGGGAATCGGCCGGGGAGCTGTTTTTT.

This sequence joins TRBV2 and TRBJ1-4; D ambiguous. Germline V gives CDR1 SNHLY, CDR2 FYNNEI. This CDR3 spans 14 amino acids. The V and J ends lost 7 bases and 8 bases respectively, with 17 bases between them. CDR3 in amino acids: CASIMEGRGEKLFF. CDR3 DNA: TGTGCCAGCATTATGGAAGGGAGAGGCGAAAAACTGTTTTTT.

This clonotype turned up a few times. The rearrangement links TRBV12-3 or TRBV12-4 to TRBJ2-2; a weak D match, TRBD2 (5 bases). V lost 7 bases and J 4 bases, leaving 13 bases between the germline ends. The CDR3 loop spans 14 amino acids. Here the CDR3 DNA reads TGTGCCAGCAACGCCGGAGGAGTCACCGGGGAGCTGTTTTTT. Protein: CASNAGGVTGELFF.

This sequence joins TRBV6-1 and TRBJ2-5; 8 bases line up with TRBD2. The germline V gene encodes CDR1 MNHNS and CDR2 SASEGT. The junction had 11 bases not matched to a gene; V was cut back by 6 bases and J by 2 bases. The CDR3 loop spans 16 amino acids. In DNA form, the CDR3 reads TGTGCCAGCAGCCCCTGGGGCGGGAGGAGTCAAGAGACCCAGTACTTC. Encoded protein: CASSPWGGRSQETQYF.

The V call is TRBV11-2, the J call TRBJ2-3, with D perhaps TRBD2 (5 bases). The CDR3 loop spans 15 amino acids. Germline CDR1 is SGHAT and CDR2 is FQNNGV. Trimming removed 1 base from V and 4 bases from J, with 12 bases in between. The CDR3 sequence: CASSLVGGVADTQYF. The CDR3 DNA sequence: TGTGCCAGCAGCTTAGTTGGAGGAGTCGCAGATACGCAGTATTTT.

The chain links TRBV3-1 to TRBJ1-6; no clear D gene. CDR3 length equals 14 residues. Trimming removed 5 bases from V and 9 bases from J, with 14 bases in between. The V gene's germline CDR1 is LGHDT and CDR2 YNNKEL (reference sequence). CDR3 sequence reads: CASSDRVAASPLHF. CDR3 coding DNA: TGTGCCAGCAGCGACCGAGTCGCGGCTTCACCCCTCCACTTT.